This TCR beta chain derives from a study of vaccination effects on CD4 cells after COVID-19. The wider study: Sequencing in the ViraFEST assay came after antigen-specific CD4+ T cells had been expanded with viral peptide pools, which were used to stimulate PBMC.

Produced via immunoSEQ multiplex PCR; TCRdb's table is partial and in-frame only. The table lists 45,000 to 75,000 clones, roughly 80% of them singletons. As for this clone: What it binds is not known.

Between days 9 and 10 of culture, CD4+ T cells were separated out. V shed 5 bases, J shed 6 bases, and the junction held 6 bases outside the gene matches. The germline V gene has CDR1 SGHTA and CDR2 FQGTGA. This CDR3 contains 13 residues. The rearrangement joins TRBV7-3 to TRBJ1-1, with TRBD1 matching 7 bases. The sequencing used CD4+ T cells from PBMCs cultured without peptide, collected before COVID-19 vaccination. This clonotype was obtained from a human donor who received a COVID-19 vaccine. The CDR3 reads CASSLRGGAEAFF. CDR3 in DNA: TGTGCCAGCAGCCTCAGGGGGGGGGCTGAAGCTTTCTTT.